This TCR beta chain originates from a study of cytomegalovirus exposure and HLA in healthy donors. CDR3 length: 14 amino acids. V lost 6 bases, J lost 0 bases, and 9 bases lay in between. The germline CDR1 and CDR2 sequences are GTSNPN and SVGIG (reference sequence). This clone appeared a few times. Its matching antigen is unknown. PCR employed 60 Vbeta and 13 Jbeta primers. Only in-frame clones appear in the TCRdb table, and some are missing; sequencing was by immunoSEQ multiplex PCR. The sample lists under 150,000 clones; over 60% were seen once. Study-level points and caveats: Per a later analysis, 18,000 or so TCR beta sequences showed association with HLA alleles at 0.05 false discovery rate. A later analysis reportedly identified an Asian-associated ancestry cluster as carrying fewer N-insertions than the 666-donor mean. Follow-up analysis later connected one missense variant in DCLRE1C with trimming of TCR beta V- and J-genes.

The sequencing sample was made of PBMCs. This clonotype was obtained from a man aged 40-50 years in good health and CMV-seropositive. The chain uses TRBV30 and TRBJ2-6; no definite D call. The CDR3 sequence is CACLSCSGANVLTF. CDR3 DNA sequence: TGTGCCTGCCTAAGCTGCTCTGGGGCCAACGTCCTGACTTTC.